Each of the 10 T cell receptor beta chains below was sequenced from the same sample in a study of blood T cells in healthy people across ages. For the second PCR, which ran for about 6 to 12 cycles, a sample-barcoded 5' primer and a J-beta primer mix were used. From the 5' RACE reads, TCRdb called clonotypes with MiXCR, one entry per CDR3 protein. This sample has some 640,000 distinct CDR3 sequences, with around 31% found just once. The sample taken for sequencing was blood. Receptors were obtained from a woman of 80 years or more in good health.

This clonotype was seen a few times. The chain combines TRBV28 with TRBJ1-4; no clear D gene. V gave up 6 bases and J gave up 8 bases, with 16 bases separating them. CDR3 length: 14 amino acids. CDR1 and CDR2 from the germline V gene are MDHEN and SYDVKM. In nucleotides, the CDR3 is TGTGCCAGCAGCCAAGTAGACACCTGGGAAAAACTGTTTTTT. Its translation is CASSQVDTWEKLFF.

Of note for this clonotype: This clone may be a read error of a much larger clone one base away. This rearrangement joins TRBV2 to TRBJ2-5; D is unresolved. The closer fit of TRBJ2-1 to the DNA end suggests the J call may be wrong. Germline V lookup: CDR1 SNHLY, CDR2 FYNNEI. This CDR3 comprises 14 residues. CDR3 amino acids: CASSEASRIETQFF. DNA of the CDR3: TGTGCCAGCAGTGAAGCTTCCCGGATAGAGACCCAGTTCTTC.

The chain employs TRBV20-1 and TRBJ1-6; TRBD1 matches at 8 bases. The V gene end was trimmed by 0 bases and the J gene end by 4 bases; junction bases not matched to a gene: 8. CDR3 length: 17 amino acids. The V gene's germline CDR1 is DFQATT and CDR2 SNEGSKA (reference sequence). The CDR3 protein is CSARDGSRQGYNSPLHF. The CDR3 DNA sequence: TGCAGTGCTAGAGATGGGTCACGACAGGGGTATAATTCACCCCTCCACTTT.

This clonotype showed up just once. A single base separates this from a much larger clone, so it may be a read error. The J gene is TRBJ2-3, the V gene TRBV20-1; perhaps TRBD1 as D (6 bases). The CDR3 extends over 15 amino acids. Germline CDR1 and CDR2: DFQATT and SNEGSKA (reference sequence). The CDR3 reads CGARYLATQGDTQYF. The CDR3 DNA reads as TGCGGTGCTAGATACTTAGCGACACAGGGAGATACGCAGTATTTT.

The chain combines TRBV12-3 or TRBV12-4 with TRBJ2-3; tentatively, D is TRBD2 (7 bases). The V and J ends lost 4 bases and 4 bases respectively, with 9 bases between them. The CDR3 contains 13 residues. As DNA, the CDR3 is TGTGCCAGCAGTTGGGGGGGCGCAGATACGCAGTATTTT. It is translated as CASSWGGADTQYF.

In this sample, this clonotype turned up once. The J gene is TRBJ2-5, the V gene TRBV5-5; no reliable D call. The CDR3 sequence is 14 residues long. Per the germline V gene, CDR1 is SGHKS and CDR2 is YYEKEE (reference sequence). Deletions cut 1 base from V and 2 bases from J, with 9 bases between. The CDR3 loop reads CASSLNPSQETQYF. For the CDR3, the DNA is TGTGCCAGCAGCTTGAATCCCAGTCAAGAGACCCAGTACTTC.

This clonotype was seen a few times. The CDR3 loop is CASSLDGGRNTGELFF. As DNA, the CDR3 is TGCGCCAGCAGCTTGGATGGAGGGAGGAACACCGGGGAGCTGTTTTTT. The chain links TRBV5-1 to TRBJ2-2, with a weak D call TRBD2 (6 bases). CDR1 and CDR2 from the germline V gene are SGHRS and YFSETQ. Between the trimmed V and J ends, which lost 0 bases and 1 base, there was a span of 10 bases. The CDR3 has 16 amino acids. Looking up the rest from reference TRBV5-1 and TRBJ2-2 gives the full variable domain: KAGVTQTPRYLIKTRGQQVTLSCSPISGHRSVSWYQQTPGQGLQFLFEYFSETQRNKGNFPGRFSGRQFSNSRSEMNVSTLELGDSALYLCASSLDGGRNTGELFFGEGSRLTVL.

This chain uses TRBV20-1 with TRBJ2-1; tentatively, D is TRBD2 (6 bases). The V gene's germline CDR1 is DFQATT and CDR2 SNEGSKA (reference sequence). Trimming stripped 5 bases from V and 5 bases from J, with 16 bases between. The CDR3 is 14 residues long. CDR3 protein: CSASTGVDHNEQFF. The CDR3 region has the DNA TGCAGTGCTTCGACGGGGGTCGACCACAATGAGCAGTTCTTC.

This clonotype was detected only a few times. The CDR3: CASSFGGAHTDTQYF. CDR3 in DNA: TGTGCCAGCAGTTTCGGGGGGGCCCACACAGATACGCAGTATTTT. This chain connects TRBV12-3 or TRBV12-4 to TRBJ2-3; 8 nucleotides match TRBD2. The CDR3 contains 15 residues. Trimming took 3 bases from V and 2 from J; bases not matched to a gene: 4.

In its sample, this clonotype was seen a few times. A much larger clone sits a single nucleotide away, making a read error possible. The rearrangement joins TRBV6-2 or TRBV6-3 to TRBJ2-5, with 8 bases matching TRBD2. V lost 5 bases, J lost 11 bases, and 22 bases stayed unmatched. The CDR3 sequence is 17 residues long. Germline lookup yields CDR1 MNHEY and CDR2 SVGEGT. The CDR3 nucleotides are TGTGCCAGCAGTAAGATTCGTACGACTAGCGTATACAATGAGCAGTACTTC. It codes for CASSKIRTTSVYNEQYF.